This T cell receptor beta chain was sequenced in a study of cytomegalovirus exposure and HLA in healthy donors. The PCR used 60 Vbeta and 13 Jbeta primers. Data came from immunoSEQ multiplex PCR; TCRdb stores just in-frame clones and leaves some out. The sample lists approximately 150,000 clones, more than 70% occurring once. The sequenced material came from PBMCs. The TCR was taken from a man aged 25 to 45 in good health and CMV-seronegative.

CDR3 DNA sequence: TGTGCCAGCAGCTTGGGACTAGCGGGGGGGCGCACAGATACGCAGTATTTT. Translating it yields CASSLGLAGGRTDTQYF. The V call is TRBV9, the J call TRBJ2-3; 16 positions match TRBD2. Looked up from germline, CDR1 is SGDLS and CDR2 is YYNGEE. V lost 4 bases and J lost 1; bases outside the gene matches: 3. The CDR3 has 17 amino acids.